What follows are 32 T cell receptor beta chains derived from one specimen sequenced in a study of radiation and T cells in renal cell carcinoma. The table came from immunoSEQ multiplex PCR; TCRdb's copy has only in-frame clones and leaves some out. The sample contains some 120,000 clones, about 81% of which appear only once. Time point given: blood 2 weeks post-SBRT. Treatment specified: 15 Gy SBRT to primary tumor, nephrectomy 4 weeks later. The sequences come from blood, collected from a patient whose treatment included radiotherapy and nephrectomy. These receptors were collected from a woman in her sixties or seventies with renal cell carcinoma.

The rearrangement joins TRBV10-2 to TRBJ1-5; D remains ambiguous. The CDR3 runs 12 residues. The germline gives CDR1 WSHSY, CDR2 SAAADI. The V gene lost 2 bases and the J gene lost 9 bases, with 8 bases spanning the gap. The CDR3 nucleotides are TGCGCCAGCAGTGAGCGATGGTGGCCCCAGCATTTT. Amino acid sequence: CASSERWWPQHF.

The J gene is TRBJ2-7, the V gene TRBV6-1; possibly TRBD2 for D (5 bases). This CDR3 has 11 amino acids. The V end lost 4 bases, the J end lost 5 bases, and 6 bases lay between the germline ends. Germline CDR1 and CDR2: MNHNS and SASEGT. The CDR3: CASSVRDEQYF. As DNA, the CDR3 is TGTGCCAGCAGTGTGAGGGACGAGCAGTACTTC.

The CDR3 coding sequence is TGTGCCAGCAAAGCGACAGGCTCCTACGAGCAGTACTTC. The encoded protein is CASKATGSYEQYF. The chain uses TRBV6-5 and TRBJ2-7, with D maybe TRBD1 (6 bases). This CDR3 contains 13 residues. V gave up 7 bases and J gave up 0 bases, with 10 bases separating them. Germline assignment: CDR1 MNHEY and CDR2 SVGAGI.

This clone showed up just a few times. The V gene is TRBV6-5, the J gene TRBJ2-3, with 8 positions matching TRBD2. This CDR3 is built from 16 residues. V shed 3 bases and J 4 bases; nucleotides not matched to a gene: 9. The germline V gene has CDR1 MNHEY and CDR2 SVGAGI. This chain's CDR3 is CASSYQPAGVPDTQYF. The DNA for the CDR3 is TGTGCCAGCAGTTATCAGCCAGCGGGAGTGCCAGATACGCAGTATTTT.

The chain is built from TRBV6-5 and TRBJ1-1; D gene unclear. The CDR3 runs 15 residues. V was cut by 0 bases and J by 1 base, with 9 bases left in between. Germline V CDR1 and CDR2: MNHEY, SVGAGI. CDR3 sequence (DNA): TGTGCCAGCAGTTACTCGATGTCCGGGAACACTGAAGCTTTCTTT. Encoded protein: CASSYSMSGNTEAFF.

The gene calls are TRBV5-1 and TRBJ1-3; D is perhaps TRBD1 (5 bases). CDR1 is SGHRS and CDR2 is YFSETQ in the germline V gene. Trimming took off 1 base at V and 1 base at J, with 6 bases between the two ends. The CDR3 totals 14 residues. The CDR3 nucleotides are TGCGCCAGCAGCTTGTGGGGGTCTGGAAACACCATATATTTT. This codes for CASSLWGSGNTIYF.

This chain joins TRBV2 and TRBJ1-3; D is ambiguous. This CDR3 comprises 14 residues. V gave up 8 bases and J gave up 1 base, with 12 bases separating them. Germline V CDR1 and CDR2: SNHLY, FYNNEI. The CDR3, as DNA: TGTGCCAGCTTAGAGTCTTTTTCTGGAAACACCATATATTTT. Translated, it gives CASLESFSGNTIYF.

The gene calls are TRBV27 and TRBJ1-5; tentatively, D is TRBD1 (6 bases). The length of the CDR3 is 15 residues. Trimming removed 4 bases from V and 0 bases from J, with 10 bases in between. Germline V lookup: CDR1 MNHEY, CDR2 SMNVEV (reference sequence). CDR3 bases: TGTGCCAGCAGTTCAGGGGTCAATAGCAATCAGCCCCAGCATTTT. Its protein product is CASSSGVNSNQPQHF.

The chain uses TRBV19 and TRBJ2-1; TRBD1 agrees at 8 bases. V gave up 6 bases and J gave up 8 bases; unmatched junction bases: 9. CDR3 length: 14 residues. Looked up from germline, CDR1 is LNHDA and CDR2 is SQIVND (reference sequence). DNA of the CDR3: TGTGCCAGTAGGGCCAAGGACAGGGAATATGAGCAGTTCTTC. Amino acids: CASRAKDREYEQFF.

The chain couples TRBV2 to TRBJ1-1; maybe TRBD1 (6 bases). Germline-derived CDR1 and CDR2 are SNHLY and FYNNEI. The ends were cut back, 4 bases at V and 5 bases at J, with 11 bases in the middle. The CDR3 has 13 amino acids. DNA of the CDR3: TGTGCCAGCAGTGTTTCAGGGGAGACTGAAGCTTTCTTT. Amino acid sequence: CASSVSGETEAFF. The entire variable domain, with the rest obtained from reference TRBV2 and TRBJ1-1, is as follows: EPEVTQTPSHQVTQMGQEVILRCVPISNHLYFYWYRQILGQKVEFLVSFYNNEISEKSEIFDDQFSVERPDGSNFTLKIRSTKLEDSAMYFCASSVSGETEAFFGQGTRLTVV.

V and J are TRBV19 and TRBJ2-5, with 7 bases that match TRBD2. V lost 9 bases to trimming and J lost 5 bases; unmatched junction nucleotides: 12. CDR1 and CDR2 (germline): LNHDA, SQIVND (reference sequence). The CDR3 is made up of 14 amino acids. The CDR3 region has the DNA TGTGCCAGCAAGATGGACTCCGGGGGGGAGACCCAGTACTTC. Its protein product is CASKMDSGGETQYF.

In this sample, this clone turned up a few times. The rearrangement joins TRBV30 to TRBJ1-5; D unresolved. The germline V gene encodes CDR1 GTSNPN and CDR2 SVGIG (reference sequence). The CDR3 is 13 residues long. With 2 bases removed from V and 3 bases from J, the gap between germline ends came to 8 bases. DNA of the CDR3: TGTGCCTGGAGTTCGGAGTTCAATCAGCCCCAGCATTTT. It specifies CAWSSEFNQPQHF.

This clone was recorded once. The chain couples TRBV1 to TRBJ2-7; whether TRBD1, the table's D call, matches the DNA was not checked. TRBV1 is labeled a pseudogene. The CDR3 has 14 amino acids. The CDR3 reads CTSSQDRALHEQYF. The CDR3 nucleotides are TGCACCAGCAGCCAAGACAGGGCGCTGCACGAGCAGTACTTC.

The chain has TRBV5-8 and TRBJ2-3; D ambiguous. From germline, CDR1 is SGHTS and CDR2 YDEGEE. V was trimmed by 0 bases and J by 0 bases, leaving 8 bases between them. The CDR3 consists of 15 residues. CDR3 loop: CASSLEGSSTDTQYF. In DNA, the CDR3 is TGTGCCAGCAGCTTGGAGGGATCTAGCACAGATACGCAGTATTTT.

CDR3 sequence (DNA): TGTGCCAGCAGCCGGGCCCCCTTCGGGGCAGATACGCAGTATTTT. Translated, it gives CASSRAPFGADTQYF. The chain couples TRBV27 to TRBJ2-3; tentative D call: TRBD2 (5 bases). The CDR3 extends over 15 amino acids. V lost 6 bases and J 4 bases, leaving 17 bases between the germline ends. Germline V lookup: CDR1 MNHEY, CDR2 SMNVEV (reference sequence).

The chain's CDR3 is CASSHTSGRAAYNEQFF. CDR3 coding DNA: TGTGCCAGTAGTCATACTAGCGGGAGGGCTGCCTACAATGAGCAGTTCTTC. The chain employs TRBV19 and TRBJ2-1, with 13 nucleotides matching TRBD2. CDR3 length equals 17 residues. Germline trimming cut 5 bases from V and 2 bases from J; bases unmatched to any gene: 6. CDR1 is LNHDA and CDR2 is SQIVND in the germline V gene (reference sequence).

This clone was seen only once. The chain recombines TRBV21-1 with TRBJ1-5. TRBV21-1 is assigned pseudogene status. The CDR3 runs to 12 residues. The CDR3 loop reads CASSKRAQPQHF. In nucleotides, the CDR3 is TGTGCCAGCAGCAAACGGGCTCAGCCCCAGCATTTT.

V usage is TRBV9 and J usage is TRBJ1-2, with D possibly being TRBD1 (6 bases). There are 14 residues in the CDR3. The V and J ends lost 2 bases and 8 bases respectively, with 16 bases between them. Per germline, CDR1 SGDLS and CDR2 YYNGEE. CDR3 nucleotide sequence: TGTGCCAGCAGCGTGAATACAGGGTTGGAAGGCTACACCTTC. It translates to CASSVNTGLEGYTF.

CDR3 in DNA: TGTGCCAGCAGTATTACTAGCGGGAGGCCTAAGGGGAAGCAGTACTTC. Translated, it gives CASSITSGRPKGKQYF. This sequence joins TRBV28 and TRBJ2-7; 12 nucleotides agree with TRBD2. There are 16 residues in the CDR3. CDR1 and CDR2 (germline): MDHEN, SYDVKM. With 5 bases clipped from V and 8 bases from J, the junction kept 13 bases outside the gene matches.

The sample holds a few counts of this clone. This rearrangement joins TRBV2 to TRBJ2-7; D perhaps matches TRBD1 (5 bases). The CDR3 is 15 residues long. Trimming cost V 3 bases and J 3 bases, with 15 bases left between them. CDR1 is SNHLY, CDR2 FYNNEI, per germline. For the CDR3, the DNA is TGTGCCAGCAGTGAGCCCAGGGTAGGAGACTACGAGCAGTACTTC. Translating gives CASSEPRVGDYEQYF.

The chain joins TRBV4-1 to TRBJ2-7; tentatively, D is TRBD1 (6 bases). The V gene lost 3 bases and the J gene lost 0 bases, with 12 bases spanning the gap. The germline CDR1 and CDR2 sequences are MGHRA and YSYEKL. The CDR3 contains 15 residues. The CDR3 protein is CASSHRTASSYEQYF. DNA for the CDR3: TGCGCCAGCAGCCACCGGACAGCCAGCTCCTACGAGCAGTACTTC.

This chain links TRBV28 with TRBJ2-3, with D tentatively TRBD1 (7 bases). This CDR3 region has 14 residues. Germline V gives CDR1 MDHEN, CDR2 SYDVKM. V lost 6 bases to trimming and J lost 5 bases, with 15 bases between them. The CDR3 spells CASSTQGRIDTQYF. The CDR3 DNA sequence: TGTGCCAGCAGCACACAGGGGAGGATAGATACGCAGTATTTT.

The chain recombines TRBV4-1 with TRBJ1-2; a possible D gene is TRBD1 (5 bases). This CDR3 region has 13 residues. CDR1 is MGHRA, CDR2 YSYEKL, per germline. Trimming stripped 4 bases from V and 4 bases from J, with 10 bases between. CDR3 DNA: TGCGCCAGCAGCCTCACGGGGGGCTATGGCTACACCTTC. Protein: CASSLTGGYGYTF.

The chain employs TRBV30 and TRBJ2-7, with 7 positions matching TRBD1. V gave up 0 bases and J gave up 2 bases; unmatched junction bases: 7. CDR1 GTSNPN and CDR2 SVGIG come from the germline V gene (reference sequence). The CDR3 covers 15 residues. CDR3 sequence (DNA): TGTGCCTGGAGTGTATGGTACGACAGGGCCTACGAGCAGTACTTC. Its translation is CAWSVWYDRAYEQYF.

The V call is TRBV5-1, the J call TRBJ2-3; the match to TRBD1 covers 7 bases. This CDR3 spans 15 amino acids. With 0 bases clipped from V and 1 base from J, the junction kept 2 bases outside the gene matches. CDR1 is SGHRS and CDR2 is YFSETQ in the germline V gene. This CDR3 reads CASSLAQGGTDTQYF. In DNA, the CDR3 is TGCGCCAGCAGCTTGGCTCAGGGGGGCACAGATACGCAGTATTTT.

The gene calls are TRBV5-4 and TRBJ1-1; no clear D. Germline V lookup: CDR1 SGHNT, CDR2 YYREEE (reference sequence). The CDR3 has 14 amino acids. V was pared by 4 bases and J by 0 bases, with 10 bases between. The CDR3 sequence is CASSLAGMNTEAFF. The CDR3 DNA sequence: TGTGCCAGCAGCCTTGCCGGCATGAACACTGAAGCTTTCTTT.

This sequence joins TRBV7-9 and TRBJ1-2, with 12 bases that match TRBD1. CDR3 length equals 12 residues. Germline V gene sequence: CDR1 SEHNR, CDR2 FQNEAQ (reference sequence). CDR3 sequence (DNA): TGTGCAGGGACAGGGGGCTCAGATGGCTACACCTTC. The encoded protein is CAGTGGSDGYTF.

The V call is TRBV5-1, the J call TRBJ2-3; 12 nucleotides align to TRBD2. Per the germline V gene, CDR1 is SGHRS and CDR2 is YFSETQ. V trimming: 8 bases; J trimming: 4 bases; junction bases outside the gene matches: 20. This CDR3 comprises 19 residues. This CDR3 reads CASPELRPSGRAPPDTQYF. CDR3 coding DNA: TGCGCCAGTCCCGAATTAAGGCCTAGCGGGAGGGCCCCGCCAGATACGCAGTATTTT.

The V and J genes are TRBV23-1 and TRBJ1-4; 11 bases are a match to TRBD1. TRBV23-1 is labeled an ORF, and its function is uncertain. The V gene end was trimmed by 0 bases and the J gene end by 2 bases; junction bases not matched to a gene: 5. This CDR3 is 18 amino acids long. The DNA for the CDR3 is TGCGCCAGCAGTCAATCTGGACAGGGGGCTCACACTAATGAAAAACTGTTTTTT. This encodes CASSQSGQGAHTNEKLFF.

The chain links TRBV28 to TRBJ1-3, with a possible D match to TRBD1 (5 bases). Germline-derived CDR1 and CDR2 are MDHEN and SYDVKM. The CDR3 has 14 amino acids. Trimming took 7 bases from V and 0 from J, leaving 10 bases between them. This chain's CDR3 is CASTGQYSGNTIYF. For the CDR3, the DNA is TGTGCCAGCACGGGGCAATACTCTGGAAACACCATATATTTT.

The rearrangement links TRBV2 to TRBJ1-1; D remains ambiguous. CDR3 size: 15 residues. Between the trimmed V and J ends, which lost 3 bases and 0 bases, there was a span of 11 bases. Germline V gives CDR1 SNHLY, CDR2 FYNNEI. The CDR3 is CASSDQGKVNTEAFF. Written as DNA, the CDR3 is TGTGCCAGCAGTGATCAAGGCAAAGTGAACACTGAAGCTTTCTTT.

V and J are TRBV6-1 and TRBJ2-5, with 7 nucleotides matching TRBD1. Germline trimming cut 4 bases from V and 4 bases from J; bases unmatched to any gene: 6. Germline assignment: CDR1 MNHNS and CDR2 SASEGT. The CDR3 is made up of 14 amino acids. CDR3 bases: TGTGCCAGCAGTGCATCCGGGACAGTAGAGACCCAGTACTTC. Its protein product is CASSASGTVETQYF.